This T cell receptor (beta chain) stems from a study of blood T cells in healthy people across ages. Primers used in a second PCR of about 7 to 11 cycles were a sample-barcoded 5' primer and a J-beta primer mix. MiXCR was run by TCRdb on the 5' RACE reads, yielding one entry per CDR3 protein. The top ten hold 20% to 25% of the sample, which has around 1,800,000 distinct CDR3 sequences, 35% to 50% seen once. The CDR3 has 16 amino acids. There are a few counts of this clonotype. Total RNA, at least 5.5 micrograms per sample, was extracted from PBMCs. The material sequenced was blood. This clonotype was sampled from a human donor in good health. The chain recombines TRBV21-1 with TRBJ2-4. TRBV21-1 is given as a pseudogene. The CDR3 sequence: CASVRQNFAAKNIQYF. In nucleotides, the CDR3 is TGTGCCAGCGTCCGGCAGAATTTTGCTGCCAAAAACATTCAGTACTTC.